Listed below are T cell receptor beta chains from one sample, sequenced in a study of PD-1 blockade in classical Hodgkin lymphoma. Assay: immunoSEQ multiplex PCR; the TCRdb copy retains only in-frame clones and omits some. The sample holds about 26,000 clones; around 70% are singletons and the top ten take 12%. The material was peripheral blood mononuclear cells (PBMCs), obtained before the second cycle of nivolumab. All receptors come from a human donor with classical Hodgkin lymphoma. CDR3s include the opening cysteine and the closing phenylalanine or tryptophan. A D gene is named only where the DNA matches it firmly. Size is omitted from some rows. Given values are once, few, many or a class for expanded clones.

j_gene | v_gene | d_gene | abundance | CDR3nt | CDR3aa
TRBJ1-2 | TRBV6-6 | NA | NA | TGTGCCAGCAGTTACTCCAGGGCCGGCTACACCTTC | CASSYSRAGYTF
TRBJ1-3 | TRBV19 | NA | once | TGTGCCAGTAGTATAGATCATCTGAATTCTGGAAACACCATATATTTT | CASSIDHLNSGNTIYF
TRBJ2-3 | TRBV7-9 | NA | NA | TGTGCCAGCAGCTTGGTCGGGAAACCCACAGATACGCAGTATTTT | CASSLVGKPTDTQYF
TRBJ2-7 | TRBV29-1 | NA | NA | TGCAGCGTTGGGTTAGGAGACGAGCAGTACTTC | CSVGLGDEQYF
TRBJ1-1 | TRBV30 | NA | NA | TGTGCCTGGAGGTCGGGGGTTAAGTCTGAAGCTTTCTTT | CAWRSGVKSEAFF
TRBJ1-1 | TRBV10-3 | NA | medium-sized | TGTGCCATCAGTGATGACACTGAAGCTTTCTTT | CAISDDTEAFF
TRBJ2-3 | TRBV9 | TRBD1 | many | TGTGCCAGCAGCGACACAGGGGGCAGTAGCACAGATACGCAGTATTTT | CASSDTGGSSTDTQYF
TRBJ2-1 | TRBV9 | TRBD1 | NA | TGTGCCAGCAGCGTAGCTACGGACAGGGCATACAATGAGCAGTTCTTC | CASSVATDRAYNEQFF
TRBJ1-2 | TRBV6-1 | NA | NA | TGTGCCAGCAGTGTTCAGAATTATGGCTACACCTTC | CASSVQNYGYTF
TRBJ2-1 | TRBV4-2 | TRBD2 | few | TGTGCCAGCAGCCAAGAGGGAACTAGCGGGATAACAACCTACAATGAGCAGTTCTTC | CASSQEGTSGITTYNEQFF
TRBJ2-3 | TRBV28 | TRBD2 | medium-sized | TGTGCCAGCAGTTTATTAGCGGGAGGGCTAACAGATACGCAGTATTTT | CASSLLAGGLTDTQYF
TRBJ2-5 | TRBV27 | TRBD2 | NA | TGTGCCAGCAGGATGACTAGCGGGAGAGGAGAGACCCAGTACTTC | CASRMTSGRGETQYF
TRBJ2-2 | TRBV19 | NA | few | TGTGCCAGTAGTATTGGGTGGGCCGGGGAGCTGTTTTTT | CASSIGWAGELFF
TRBJ1-6 | TRBV7-9 | NA | medium-sized | TGTGCCAGCAGCTCGGAGGTCCTAAATTCACCCCTCCACTTT | CASSSEVLNSPLHF
TRBJ2-7 | TRBV4-1 | NA | NA | TGCGCCAGCAGCCAAGACAGTAAGCAGTACTTC | CASSQDSKQYF
TRBJ2-3 | TRBV6-5 | NA | few | TGTGCCAGCAGTTACTTGGGGCCTTTAGATACGCAGTATTTT | CASSYLGPLDTQYF
TRBJ2-2 | TRBV19 | TRBD1 | NA | TGTGCCACCAAGGCCGGGACAGCCATTTTCGGGGAGCTGTTTTTT | CATKAGTAIFGELFF
TRBJ1-5 | TRBV10-2 | NA | NA | TGCGCCAGCAGTGACTCCCTCCGTCCCGTTTATAGCAATCAGCCCCAGCATTTT | CASSDSLRPVYSNQPQHF
TRBJ1-3 | TRBV9 | TRBD1 | few | TGTGCCAGCAGCCAAAATACAGGGGGCACTGGAAACACCATATATTTT | CASSQNTGGTGNTIYF
TRBJ1-3 | TRBV19 | NA | NA | TGTGCCAGTAGTAGTCGGAGCTCTGGAAACACCATATATTTT | CASSSRSSGNTIYF
TRBJ2-1 | TRBV9 | NA | NA | TGTGCCAGCAGCGCCTCAAACAATGAGCAGTTCTTC | CASSASNNEQFF
TRBJ1-4 | TRBV4-1 | NA | NA | TGCGCCAGCAGCCAGCACAGGGCCGGGGAAAAACTGTTTTTT | CASSQHRAGEKLFF
TRBJ2-2 | TRBV5-5 | TRBD1 | once | TGTGCCAGCAGCTTAACCGGGACAGGGATTACCGGGGAGCTGTTTTTT | CASSLTGTGITGELFF
TRBJ1-2 | TRBV5-6 | NA | NA | TGTGCCAGCAGCTCGTGGACAAGGGGCATTGGTGGCTACACCTTC | CASSSWTRGIGGYTF
TRBJ1-1 | TRBV6-6 | TRBD1 | NA | TGTGCCACGGACAGGGGGAAAACTGAAGCTTTCTTT | CATDRGKTEAFF
TRBJ2-3 | TRBV5-4 | TRBD2 | NA | TGTGCCAGCAGCTTTGACGCGGGAGGCACAGATACGCAGTATTTT | CASSFDAGGTDTQYF
TRBJ1-2 | TRBV6-5 | NA | NA | TGTGCCAGCAGTCGCGGGAAGGAAGGGGGCTACACCTTC | CASSRGKEGGYTF
TRBJ2-7 | TRBV5-6 | NA | NA | TGTGCCAGCAGCTTGGTCGACCGATCGAGCTCCTACGAGCAGTACTTC | CASSLVDRSSSYEQYF
TRBJ1-1 | TRBV6-5 | TRBD1 | few | TGTGCCAGCAGTTCCCTGACAGGGCGAACTGAAGCTTTCTTT | CASSSLTGRTEAFF
TRBJ1-1 | TRBV7-2 | TRBD1 | few | TGTGCCAGCAGCCCCGGACAGGGGAGTTTTAGGGGCGGCACTGAAGCTTTCTTT | CASSPGQGSFRGGTEAFF
TRBJ2-2 | TRBV28 | TRBD2 | NA | TGTGCCAGCTCACCCGGGGGGGGCATGGTAGCGAACACCGGGGAGCTGTTTTTT | CASSPGGGMVANTGELFF
TRBJ2-1 | TRBV7-9 | NA | NA | TGTGCCAGCAGCTTAGGGGGGCCGCACAATGAGCAGTTCTTC | CASSLGGPHNEQFF
TRBJ2-1 | TRBV7-8 | NA | once | TGTGCCAGCAGCTTGGGCGAGGCGGTAGGTGAGCAGTTCTTC | CASSLGEAVGEQFF
TRBJ2-3 | TRBV4-3 | NA | NA | TGCGCCAGCAGCCAAGAAGGGAGGCAGGGGGGCACAGATACGCAGTATTTT | CASSQEGRQGGTDTQYF
TRBJ2-5 | TRBV19 | TRBD1 | few | TGTGCCAGCTCGGACAGGGCTAGGGAGACCCAGTACTTC | CASSDRARETQYF
TRBJ2-7 | TRBV4-2 | NA | NA | TGTGCCAGCAGCCAAGCGCCCGACCTTAGCTCCTACGAGCAGTACTTC | CASSQAPDLSSYEQYF
TRBJ2-1 | TRBV11-2 | NA | NA | TGTGCCAGCAGCCGTTATCTTACAGCGAATTCCTACAATGAGCAGTTCTTC | CASSRYLTANSYNEQFF
TRBJ2-2 | TRBV15 | NA | NA | TGTGCCACCAGCAGGGTGAACACCGGGGAGCTGTTTTTT | CATSRVNTGELFF
TRBJ2-7 | TRBV7-9 | NA | NA | TGTGCCAGCAGCTCGTCAGGGTCCTACGAGCAGTACTTC | CASSSSGSYEQYF
TRBJ2-3 | TRBV9 | TRBD2 | NA | TGTGCCAGCAGCTTAATAGCGGGACCAGGGGATACGCAGTATTTT | CASSLIAGPGDTQYF
TRBJ2-3 | TRBV15 | NA | NA | TGTGCCACCAGCAGGCTTCAGGGTATACGTAGCACAGATACGCAGTATTTT | CATSRLQGIRSTDTQYF
TRBJ1-5 | TRBV2 | TRBD1 | NA | TGTGCCAGCTCCTGGGACAGGGGGGATCAGCCCCAGCATTTT | CASSWDRGDQPQHF
TRBJ1-2 | TRBV28 | NA | few | TGTGCCAGCAGCTTGGACAGCTATGGCTACACCTTC | CASSLDSYGYTF
TRBJ2-3 | TRBV6-6 | NA | NA | TGTGCCAGCAGTTGGGCTAGCGAAAGCACAGATACGCAGTATTTT | CASSWASESTDTQYF
TRBJ2-1 | TRBV7-6 | TRBD2 | NA | TGTGCCAGCAGCTTGCGGGGCGGGAGGACGAACGATGAGCAGTTCTTC | CASSLRGGRTNDEQFF
TRBJ2-3 | TRBV7-2 | TRBD1 | once | TGTGCCAGCAGCTGGACAGGGCAACACACAGATACGCAGTATTTT | CASSWTGQHTDTQYF
TRBJ2-7 | TRBV10-3 | NA | NA | TGTGCCATCAGTCGTGGCATGGGAACCTACGAGCAGTACTTC | CAISRGMGTYEQYF
TRBJ2-1 | TRBV7-2 | TRBD2 | NA | TGTGCCAGCAGTTTTAGCGGGGTCAGCTCCTACAATGAGCAGTTCTTC | CASSFSGVSSYNEQFF
TRBJ2-7 | TRBV4-1 | TRBD1 | NA | TGCGCCAGCAGCCGAGCGGGACAGGGGGAGGGCGAGCAGTACTTC | CASSRAGQGEGEQYF
TRBJ2-7 | TRBV6-6 | NA | NA | TGTGCCAGCAGTTACTCGAGTTGGGACGAGGAGCAGTACTTC | CASSYSSWDEEQYF
TRBJ1-5 | TRBV6-5 | NA | NA | TGTGCCAGCAGTTACTCGAGAGGTCAGCCCCAGCATTTT | CASSYSRGQPQHF
TRBJ1-3 | TRBV6-5 | NA | few | TGTGCCAGCATAGGCTTTGGAAACACCATATATTTT | CASIGFGNTIYF
TRBJ1-1 | TRBV4-2 | NA | NA | TGTGCCAGCAGCTCAGGGACGCCTGAAGCTTTCTTT | CASSSGTPEAFF
TRBJ2-7 | TRBV19 | TRBD2 | NA | TGTGCCAGTAATCCGACTAGCGGGAGCTACGAGCAGTACTTC | CASNPTSGSYEQYF